This TCR beta chain came from a study of shared clonotypes between healthy human individuals. Note on this clone: The target antigen is unknown.

CD45RO-negative, CCR7-positively selected cells formed the naive CD8 fraction, excluding terminally differentiated effector memory CD45RA+ cells. Measured with immunoSEQ multiplex PCR; TCRdb has only the in-frame clones, and not every one. The data hold around 2,000,000 clones, with about 95% observed a single time. Study-wide points: Naive subsets, compared against memory subsets, generally had larger estimated richness values.

The clonotype comes from a man aged 18 to 35 in good health. The sequenced sample was naive CD8+ T cells sorted from blood.

The CDR3 reads CASSLGGGAYEQYF. The CDR3 coding sequence is TGTGCCAGCAGTCTGGGGGGAGGCGCCTACGAGCAGTACTTC. The chain is built from TRBV6-5 and TRBJ2-7; D is perhaps TRBD2 (6 bases). V lost 5 bases and J lost 2, with 13 bases in between. The CDR3 is 14 amino acids. CDR1 MNHEY and CDR2 SVGAGI come from the germline V gene.